This T cell receptor (beta chain) was recorded in a study of regulatory T cells in long-lasting Graves disease. Arm-PCR of CDR3 regions and iRepertoire HTBI primers were the basis on which TCR beta libraries were built. A single record per CDR3 protein comes from TCRdb applying MiXCR to the multiplex PCR reads. Of about 500,000 distinct CDR3 sequences detected, more than 10% appear once; the ten largest clones hold about 8.3%. Noted time point: newly diagnosed GD, antithyroid drugs for less than 3 months. With RNA extracted from PBMCs as input, the TCR library was made. Guidelines of the American Thyroid Association were used to diagnose Graves' disease. This clonotype occurred many times. The CDR3 loop spans 12 amino acids. V was cut by 12 bases and J by 2 bases, with 10 bases left in between. Germline assignment: CDR1 KGHDR and CDR2 SFDVKD. Another study also made use of these data, one on T cells in Graves' hyperthyroidism and ophthalmopathy.

Specimen: peripheral blood mononuclear cells (PBMCs), collected at new diagnosis, from a patient treated with antithyroid drugs. This TCR was sampled from a woman aged 25 to 39 with Graves disease. This chain joins TRBV24-1 and TRBJ1-5, with a possible D match to TRBD1 (5 bases). CDR3 loop: CAAQGRNQPQHF. The CDR3 region has the DNA TGTGCCGCGCAGGGCCGCAATCAGCCCCAGCATTTT.